These T cell receptor beta chains were read from a single sample in a study of cytomegalovirus exposure and HLA in healthy donors. The table came from immunoSEQ multiplex PCR; TCRdb's copy has only in-frame clones and leaves some out. Among about 140,000 clones listed, more than 60% were seen once. Input material: PBMCs. Source of these receptors: a woman in her forties or fifties in good health and CMV-seropositive. The CDR3 runs from the conserved cysteine through the conserved F or W.

CDR3 protein: CASSQDRGGLFGDTQYF; J gene: TRBJ2-3; V gene: TRBV4-3
CDR3 protein: CASSSGDQGRSGEQYF; J gene: TRBJ2-7; V gene: TRBV5-1
CDR3 protein: CASSSMGGGDEQHF; J gene: TRBJ2-7; V gene: TRBV11-2
CDR3 protein: CASSLPGGLKNEQFF; J gene: TRBJ2-1; V gene: TRBV7-9
CDR3 protein: CASSTTWWGGVGGYTF; J gene: TRBJ1-2; V gene: TRBV7-2
CDR3 protein: CSVGTGASQETQYF; J gene: TRBJ2-5; V gene: TRBV29-1
CDR3 protein: CASSVTGGGVETQYF; J gene: TRBJ2-5; V gene: TRBV9
CDR3 protein: CASNPTGANTEAFF; J gene: TRBJ1-1; V gene: TRBV7-2
CDR3 protein: CAWTGQFNEQFF; J gene: TRBJ2-1; V gene: TRBV30
CDR3 protein: CASSYRTSGGYQETQYF; J gene: TRBJ2-5; V gene: TRBV28
CDR3 protein: CASSDPQGAGETQYF; J gene: TRBJ2-5; V gene: TRBV2
CDR3 protein: CSVEAHRGINYGYTF; J gene: TRBJ1-2; V gene: TRBV29-1
CDR3 protein: CASSFGRTGNVDTQYF; J gene: TRBJ2-3; V gene: TRBV5-1
CDR3 protein: CASRGQGEEKLFF; J gene: TRBJ1-4; V gene: TRBV25-1
CDR3 protein: CASRAQRGVYEQFF; J gene: TRBJ2-1; V gene: TRBV10-2
CDR3 protein: CASSRTEYQGDYNSPLHF; J gene: TRBJ1-6; V gene: TRBV18
CDR3 protein: CASSLGPNTEAFF; J gene: TRBJ1-1; V gene: TRBV5-1
CDR3 protein: CASSWGQTNTEAFF; J gene: TRBJ1-1; V gene: TRBV6-6